The 4 T cell receptor beta chains in this list originate from one sample, sequenced in a study of T cell responses to AZD1222 COVID-19 vaccine. Clones were sequenced by immunoSEQ multiplex PCR, and TCRdb holds only the in-frame ones, with some missing. The top ten clones hold roughly 4.8% of a sample with 100,000 to 120,000 clones, about four fifths of them seen once. The sample was peripheral blood, taken on day 0 of AZD1222 vaccination. These receptors came from an adult in good health.

The V and J genes are TRBV9 and TRBJ1-6; D remains ambiguous. V was trimmed by 4 bases and J by 7 bases, leaving 18 bases between them. This CDR3 is built from 16 residues. Per germline, CDR1 SGDLS and CDR2 YYNGEE. The CDR3 protein is CASSPLSGLSNSPLHF. DNA of the CDR3: TGTGCCAGCAGCCCACTCTCAGGACTTTCGAATTCACCCCTCCACTTT.

This chain uses TRBV7-9 with TRBJ2-5, with 8 bases matching TRBD2. Germline V gene data show CDR1 as SEHNR and CDR2 as FQNEAQ (reference sequence). V lost 1 base, J lost 6 bases, and 4 bases stayed unmatched. CDR3 length equals 14 residues. CDR3 region: CASSLGGGRQTQYF. The DNA for the CDR3 is TGTGCCAGCAGCTTAGGCGGGGGGCGGCAGACCCAGTACTTC.

This clone came up a few times. The CDR3, as DNA: TGTGCCAGCAGCCAACAGCGGAACTATGGCTACACCTTC. Amino acid sequence: CASSQQRNYGYTF. The chain couples TRBV3-1 (or the pseudogene TRBV3-2) to TRBJ1-2, with D unclear. Germline-derived CDR1 and CDR2 are LGHDT and YNNKEL (reference sequence). The length of the CDR3 is 13 residues. V was cut by 2 bases and J by 2 bases, with 6 bases left in between.

This clone was found once. The chain combines TRBV28 with TRBJ1-5; D unclear. The CDR3 extends over 12 amino acids. Trimming took off 4 bases at V and 5 bases at J, with 6 bases between the two ends. CDR1 is MDHEN and CDR2 is SYDVKM in the germline V gene. The CDR3 sequence: CASSSMDQPQHF. The CDR3 nucleotides read TGTGCCAGCAGTTCGATGGATCAGCCCCAGCATTTT.